These 21 T cell receptor beta chains were all obtained from the same sample, sequenced in a study of cytotoxic CD8 clonotypes in ibrutinib-treated CLL. Libraries were prepared by immunoSEQ multiplex PCR; TCRdb keeps only in-frame clonotypes and omits some of them. This table holds 150,000 or so clones, about four fifths found once. The starting material was PBMCs, obtained after 12 months of ibrutinib treatment. These receptors originate from a human donor with chronic lymphocytic leukemia.

The gene calls are TRBV7-2 and TRBJ1-4; TRBD1 agrees at 7 bases. Germline trimming cut 6 bases from V and 7 bases from J; bases unmatched to any gene: 8. The CDR3 is 14 amino acids. Germline CDR1 and CDR2: SGHTA and FQGNSA. CDR3 DNA: TGTGCCAGCAGTTACAGGGGAATCCCTGAAAAACTGTTTTTT. Translating gives CASSYRGIPEKLFF.

The chain combines TRBV4-3 with TRBJ2-3; 11 bases fit TRBD2. Per germline, CDR1 LGHNA and CDR2 YSLEER. Unmatched junction bases numbered 12, after V lost 4 bases and J lost 3 bases. This CDR3 spans 18 amino acids. The CDR3 DNA is TGCGCCAGCAGCCCCTTTTTAGCGGGAGGGGGGGCAACAGATACGCAGTATTTT. It specifies CASSPFLAGGGATDTQYF.

The chain employs TRBV27 and TRBJ2-2; D may be TRBD1 or TRBD2 (5 bases each). CDR1 and CDR2 (germline): MNHEY, SMNVEV (reference sequence). Trimming shortened V by 5 bases and J by 8 bases, and 18 bases separated the two germline ends. The CDR3 length is 15 residues. The CDR3 spells CASSKLLGESGELFF. The DNA of the CDR3 is TGTGCCAGCAGTAAACTTTTGGGGGAATCAGGGGAGCTGTTTTTT.

J is TRBJ2-5 and V is TRBV7-3, with 10 bases fitting TRBD2. Germline V gene data show CDR1 as SGHTA and CDR2 as FQGTGA. The CDR3 spans 15 residues. J lost 5 bases, V lost 5 bases, and 8 bases had no gene match. CDR3 DNA: TGTGCCAGCAGCGCCACGGGACTAGCGAGGGAGACCCAGTACTTC. Its translation: CASSATGLARETQYF.

The chain combines TRBV29-1 with TRBJ1-2, with TRBD1 matching over 10 bases. The germline gives CDR1 SQVTM, CDR2 ANQGSEA. Trimming at V came to 7 bases and at J to 4 bases, leaving 9 bases not matched to a gene. The CDR3 length is 14 residues. The CDR3 protein is CSGTEGQGSYGYTF. The CDR3 bases are TGCAGCGGTACAGAGGGACAGGGGAGCTATGGCTACACCTTC.

This clone has only a few counts. In DNA form, the CDR3 reads TGTGCTAGTGGTTTGGTTCGGGACACCTCAGCTCAAGAGACCCAGTACTTC. Its protein product is CASGLVRDTSAQETQYF. This chain connects TRBV12-5 to TRBJ2-5; a weak D match, TRBD1 (6 bases). This CDR3 is built from 17 residues. V was shortened by 0 bases and J by 2 bases, with 16 bases between the two germline ends. CDR1 and CDR2 (germline): LGHNT, FRNRAP.

CDR3 loop: CATSRRKDSSSYNEQFF. DNA of the CDR3: TGTGCCACCAGCAGGAGGAAGGACTCGAGCTCCTACAATGAGCAGTTCTTC. The V gene is TRBV15, the J gene TRBJ2-1; maybe TRBD2 (5 bases). From germline, CDR1 is LNHNV and CDR2 YYDKDF (reference sequence). The CDR3 spans 17 residues. V was trimmed by 3 bases and J by 0 bases, leaving 15 bases between them.

The chain carries TRBV5-4 and TRBJ2-2, with TRBD2 identical over 8 bases. Germline loops: CDR1 SGHNT, CDR2 YYREEE (reference sequence). V was clipped by 6 bases and J by 6 bases; unmatched bases: 7. The CDR3 has 14 amino acids. The CDR3 DNA follows: TGTGCCAGCACCCCGGGACTAGGACCCGGGGAGCTGTTTTTT. Protein product: CASTPGLGPGELFF. Filled out from reference TRBV5-4 and TRBJ2-2, the complete variable domain reads ETGVTQSPTHLIKTRGQQVTLRCSSQSGHNTVSWYQQALGQGPQFIFQYYREEENGRGNFPPRFSGLQFPNYSSELNVNALELDDSALYLCASTPGLGPGELFFGEGSRLTVL.

This clone was observed once. The V call is TRBV5-8, the J call TRBJ2-3; 12 nucleotides match TRBD2. This CDR3 is 15 amino acids long. V shed 0 bases and J 12 bases; nucleotides not matched to a gene: 8. The germline V gene encodes CDR1 SGHTS and CDR2 YDEGEE. CDR3 nucleotides: TGTGCCAGCAGCTTGGACACTAGCGGGGGGCGGTATCAGTATTTT. Its translation: CASSLDTSGGRYQYF.

The V and J genes are TRBV5-1 and TRBJ1-4, with D hard to call. Trimming took off 2 bases at V and 8 bases at J, with 13 bases between the two ends. The CDR3 loop spans 14 amino acids. The germline V gene has CDR1 SGHRS and CDR2 YFSETQ. For the CDR3, the DNA is TGCGCCAGCAGCTTTCGGAAGCCCGAGGAAAAACTGTTTTTT. Amino acids: CASSFRKPEEKLFF.

Details on this clone: At one of its ends the junction is not consistent with the germline gene, which may arise from a read error. This chain uses TRBV2 with TRBJ2-7, with TRBD1 matching 7 bases. The CDR3 extends over 12 amino acids. Germline V gene lookup returns CDR1 SNHLY and CDR2 FYNNEI. CDR3 sequence reads: CASSEGVGGVPF. The CDR3 DNA reads TGTGCCAGCAGTGAAGGGGTAGGGGGCGTCCCCTTC.

The chain employs TRBV5-4 and TRBJ1-4; TRBD1 is a possible D gene (5 bases). The CDR3 runs to 17 residues. CDR1 and CDR2 from the germline V gene are SGHNT and YYREEE (reference sequence). The ends were cut back, 3 bases at V and 0 bases at J, with 15 bases in the middle. CDR3 amino acids: CASSWGPGLSTNEKLFF. CDR3 coding DNA: TGTGCCAGCAGCTGGGGACCGGGACTTTCAACTAATGAAAAACTGTTTTTT.

The V and J genes are TRBV7-3 and TRBJ1-2; a possible D gene is TRBD1 (5 bases). Germline V gives CDR1 SGHTA, CDR2 FQGTGA. V was trimmed by 3 bases and J by 8 bases, leaving 13 bases between them. The CDR3 has 13 residues. DNA for the CDR3: TGTGCCAGCAGCTTTCGGCAGGGTGAGGGCTACACCTTC. Translating gives CASSFRQGEGYTF.

The J gene is TRBJ2-7, the V gene TRBV6-5, with D possibly TRBD2 on 6 matching bases. CDR3 length: 14 residues. The germline CDR1 and CDR2 sequences are MNHEY and SVGAGI. Trimming pared 7 bases from V and 1 base from J, leaving 14 bases between. The CDR3 sequence is CASNQRRGSYEQYF. The CDR3 bases are TGTGCCAGCAATCAGCGGCGGGGTTCCTACGAGCAGTACTTC.

V gene TRBV9 combines with J gene TRBJ2-7; TRBD2 matches 11 bases. The CDR3 length is 14 residues. CDR1 and CDR2 from the germline V gene are SGDLS and YYNGEE. J was trimmed by 3 bases and V by 4 bases; bases with no gene match: 3. CDR3 DNA: TGTGCCAGCAGCCAAACTAGCGGGGGCTACGAGCAGTACTTC. As protein: CASSQTSGGYEQYF.

The rearrangement joins TRBV6-1 to TRBJ1-6; D is possibly TRBD1 (5 bases). From germline, CDR1 is MNHNS and CDR2 SASEGT. Trimming removed 6 bases from V and 0 bases from J, with 9 bases in between. The CDR3 has 15 amino acids. The CDR3 nucleotides read TGTGCCAGCAGGGGGCAGAGCTCCTATAATTCACCCCTCCACTTT. This translates into CASRGQSSYNSPLHF.

The chain combines TRBV5-6 with TRBJ2-5; D is unresolved. Germline V CDR1 and CDR2: SGHDT, YYEEEE. Between the trimmed V and J ends, which lost 5 bases and 3 bases, there was a span of 26 bases. The CDR3 has 18 amino acids. CDR3 sequence reads: CASRRLGGQSRLEETQYF. The CDR3 bases are TGTGCCAGCAGGAGACTTGGTGGCCAGTCAAGACTCGAAGAGACCCAGTACTTC.

The chain is built from TRBV10-3 and TRBJ1-5; D is ambiguous. Per germline, CDR1 ENHRY and CDR2 SYGVKD. The germline V and J ends were trimmed by 3 bases and 9 bases, with 18 bases remaining between them. The CDR3 sequence is 15 residues long. CDR3 in amino acids: CAISEEGSGLGPQHF. CDR3 nucleotide sequence: TGTGCCATCAGTGAAGAAGGGAGCGGGCTAGGGCCCCAGCATTTT.

This rearrangement joins TRBV4-3 to TRBJ2-7; 9 bases align to TRBD2. Germline V gives CDR1 LGHNA, CDR2 YSLEER. With 4 bases clipped from V and 4 bases from J, the junction kept 14 bases outside the gene matches. The CDR3 is made up of 17 amino acids. The CDR3 DNA sequence: TGCGCCAGCAGCCCTTCCTGGGGGCGGGGGGGTGCATACGAGCAGTACTTC. Translation: CASSPSWGRGGAYEQYF.

V gene TRBV18 combines with J gene TRBJ2-2; 7 nucleotides match TRBD1. CDR1 is KGHSH and CDR2 is LQKENI in the germline V gene. The CDR3 has 16 amino acids. V shed 5 bases, J shed 3 bases, and the junction held 9 bases outside the gene matches. The CDR3 loop is CASSFPRGTDTGELFF. CDR3 sequence (DNA): TGTGCCAGCTCATTTCCACGTGGGACAGACACCGGGGAGCTGTTTTTT.

V and J are TRBV14 and TRBJ1-2; TRBD1 is a possible D gene (6 bases). The V end was cut by 0 bases, the J end by 8 bases, with 16 bases between. The germline V gene encodes CDR1 SGHDN and CDR2 FVKESK. CDR3 length equals 15 residues. The CDR3 region is CASSQDLGQNPGYTF. CDR3 DNA: TGTGCCAGCAGCCAAGATCTGGGACAAAACCCAGGCTACACCTTC. The full variable domain, with the rest looked up from reference TRBV14 and TRBJ1-2, is EAGVTQFPSHSVIEKGQTVTLRCDPISGHDNLYWYRRVMGKEIKFLLHFVKESKQDESGMPNNRFLAERTGGTYSTLKVQPAELEDSGVYFCASSQDLGQNPGYTFGSGTRLTVV.